Below, 16 T cell receptor beta chains from the same sample are listed, as sequenced in a study of shared clonotypes between healthy human individuals. Sequenced by immunoSEQ multiplex PCR; TCRdb stores in-frame clones only, minus some. This sample has about 1.5 million clones; around 95% occur once, and the top ten carry approximately 1.1%. The specimen was naive CD4+ T cells sorted from blood. Noted subset: CD45RA+ positively selected. The receptors derive from a man aged 25-45 years in good health.

V usage is TRBV28 and J usage is TRBJ2-7; 9 bases fit TRBD1. The CDR3 runs 16 residues. V shed 1 base, J shed 0 bases, and the junction held 4 bases outside the gene matches. From germline, CDR1 is MDHEN and CDR2 SYDVKM. The CDR3 sequence is CASSLSGQGSSYEQYF. The CDR3 DNA is TGTGCCAGCAGTTTATCTGGACAGGGGAGCTCCTACGAGCAGTACTTC.

The rearrangement links TRBV7-9 to TRBJ2-1; 10 nucleotides line up with TRBD1. The trim removed 3 bases at V and 7 bases at J, leaving 9 bases unmatched. The CDR3 contains 16 residues. Germline V CDR1 and CDR2: SEHNR, FQNEAQ (reference sequence). CDR3 region: CASSFGRDRGRNEQFF. The CDR3 DNA reads as TGTGCCAGCAGCTTCGGGCGGGACAGGGGACGAAATGAGCAGTTCTTC.

The chain couples TRBV5-1 to TRBJ1-4, with D perhaps TRBD1 (6 bases). Trimming stripped 6 bases from V and 5 bases from J, with 11 bases between. The CDR3 covers 13 residues. Germline V gene lookup returns CDR1 SGHRS and CDR2 YFSETQ. CDR3 amino acids: CASTRGPNEKLFF. The CDR3, as DNA: TGCGCCAGCACCAGGGGCCCGAATGAAAAACTGTTTTTT.

V and J are TRBV11-2 and TRBJ1-2, with 8 bases fitting TRBD1. The CDR3 covers 12 residues. CDR1 is SGHAT and CDR2 is FQNNGV in the germline V gene. The chain's CDR3 is CASRTGTHGYTF. The CDR3 DNA reads TGTGCGTCTAGGACAGGGACCCATGGCTACACCTTC.

The rearrangement links TRBV27 to TRBJ1-5; 8 positions agree with TRBD1. V was clipped by 2 bases and J by 5 bases; unmatched bases: 5. The CDR3 has 15 residues. Germline assignment: CDR1 MNHEY and CDR2 SMNVEV (reference sequence). This CDR3 reads CASSLRTGTDQPQHF. The CDR3 region has the DNA TGTGCCAGCAGTTTAAGGACAGGGACCGATCAGCCCCAGCATTTT.

The chain employs TRBV6-6 and TRBJ2-5; 12 bases fit TRBD2. From germline, CDR1 is MNHNY and CDR2 SVGAGI (reference sequence). V trimming: 6 bases; J trimming: 2 bases; junction bases outside the gene matches: 4. The CDR3 extends over 15 amino acids. CDR3 nucleotide sequence: TGTGCCAGCAGACTCACTAGCGGGAGGCAAGAGACCCAGTACTTC. Its translation is CASRLTSGRQETQYF.

The V and J genes are TRBV7-9 and TRBJ2-1; weak D call: TRBD2 (6 bases). Trimming pared 7 bases from V and 1 base from J, leaving 8 bases between. The V gene's germline CDR1 is SEHNR and CDR2 FQNEAQ (reference sequence). The CDR3 is 13 residues long. This CDR3 reads CASMAGSYNEQFF. CDR3 DNA sequence: TGTGCCAGCATGGCGGGATCCTACAATGAGCAGTTCTTC.

The chain is built from TRBV6-4 and TRBJ2-2; 10 bases agree with TRBD1. Germline V gene sequence: CDR1 MRHNA, CDR2 SNTAGT. CDR3 size: 14 residues. V was pared by 7 bases and J by 6 bases, with 5 bases of the junction left unmatched. CDR3 region: CASTAGTGAGELFF. DNA of the CDR3: TGTGCCAGCACCGCCGGGACAGGGGCCGGGGAGCTGTTTTTT.

This chain connects TRBV5-1 to TRBJ2-1; D not resolved. This CDR3 contains 14 residues. The V gene lost 4 bases and the J gene lost 5 bases, with 13 bases spanning the gap. Germline CDR1 SGHRS, CDR2 YFSETQ. The CDR3 sequence: CASSPRPGHNEQFF. The CDR3 DNA sequence: TGCGCCAGCAGCCCCAGGCCCGGGCACAATGAGCAGTTCTTC.

V is TRBV19 and J is TRBJ2-7, with 7 bases that match TRBD1. The germline V gene encodes CDR1 LNHDA and CDR2 SQIVND (reference sequence). V lost 4 bases to trimming and J lost 3 bases; unmatched junction nucleotides: 9. The CDR3 extends over 15 amino acids. CDR3 in DNA: TGTGCCAGTAGTAGGAACAGACAGGGTCTCTACGAGCAGTACTTC. Translation gives CASSRNRQGLYEQYF. The full variable domain, completed using reference TRBV19 and TRBJ2-7, is DGGITQSPKYLFRKEGQNVTLSCEQNLNHDAMYWYRQDPGQGLRLIYYSQIVNDFQKGDIAEGYSVSREKKESFPLTVTSAQKNPTAFYLCASSRNRQGLYEQYFGPGTRLTVT.

This sequence joins TRBV28 and TRBJ2-7; TRBD2 matches 8 bases. V was clipped by 3 bases and J by 4 bases; unmatched bases: 8. Germline lookup yields CDR1 MDHEN and CDR2 SYDVKM. CDR3 size: 15 residues. Written as DNA, the CDR3 is TGTGCCAGCAGTTTCTCTGCTGTAGCGGGATACGAGCAGTACTTC. Its translation: CASSFSAVAGYEQYF.

A single count supports this clone. This sequence joins TRBV6-6 and TRBJ2-5, with a possible D match to TRBD1 (5 bases). The CDR3 is made up of 14 amino acids. Trimming cost V 4 bases and J 0 bases, with 9 bases left between them. Germline V lookup: CDR1 MNHNY, CDR2 SVGAGI (reference sequence). In nucleotides, the CDR3 is TGTGCCAGCAGTTCGACAGCTAACCAAGAGACCCAGTACTTC. It specifies CASSSTANQETQYF.

This clone was seen just once. The chain uses TRBV9 and TRBJ2-3, with TRBD2 identical over 14 bases. The CDR3 is made up of 20 amino acids. Germline lookup yields CDR1 SGDLS and CDR2 YYNGEE. The trim removed 3 bases at V and 2 bases at J, leaving 14 bases unmatched. The CDR3 sequence is CASSDPPGLAGVGPTDTQYF. DNA for the CDR3: TGTGCCAGCAGCGACCCACCGGGACTAGCGGGAGTTGGGCCCACAGATACGCAGTATTTT.

The chain combines TRBV11-2 with TRBJ2-1; D tentatively fits TRBD1 or TRBD2 (5 bases each). Between the trimmed V and J ends, which lost 6 bases and 4 bases, there was a span of 13 bases. Germline-derived CDR1 and CDR2 are SGHAT and FQNNGV. This CDR3 comprises 14 residues. This CDR3 reads CASSVGTEYNEQFF. The CDR3 DNA sequence: TGTGCCAGCAGTGTGGGGACGGAGTACAATGAGCAGTTCTTC.

For the CDR3, the DNA is TGTGCCAGCAGTGAGTTTGGGGAGACACCGAACACTGAAGCTTTCTTT. This gives the protein CASSEFGETPNTEAFF. The J gene is TRBJ1-1, the V gene TRBV28; D is undetermined. Trimming shortened V by 5 bases and J by 1 base, and 17 bases separated the two germline ends. The germline V gene encodes CDR1 MDHEN and CDR2 SYDVKM. The CDR3 is 16 residues long.

This clone was recorded once. V is TRBV7-2 and J is TRBJ2-2, with 9 bases fitting TRBD1. Looked up from germline, CDR1 is SGHTA and CDR2 is FQGNSA. CDR3 length: 15 amino acids. V shed 6 bases, J shed 7 bases, and the junction held 9 bases outside the gene matches. This CDR3 reads CASSQQGALGGELFF. CDR3 DNA: TGTGCCAGCAGTCAACAGGGGGCGCTGGGCGGGGAGCTGTTTTTT.